Each of the 24 T cell receptor beta chains below was sequenced from the same sample in a study of shared clonotypes between healthy human individuals. Data came from immunoSEQ multiplex PCR; TCRdb stores just in-frame clones and leaves some out. The profile covers more than 1 million clones, with 78% appearing a single time and 0.4% to 0.55% taken by the ten largest. Input material: memory CD4+ T cells from PBMCs. Subset here: CD45RA-negative fraction. These receptors originate from a man younger than 35 in good health. Some clones in this sample may be carry-over from other donors' samples.

V gene TRBV28 combines with J gene TRBJ1-4; D gene unclear. This CDR3 contains 15 residues. Germline CDR1 and CDR2: MDHEN and SYDVKM. Trimming pared 6 bases from V and 5 bases from J, leaving 16 bases between. DNA for the CDR3: TGTGCCAGCAGCCTCCCGGCGACCTCAAATGAAAAACTGTTTTTT. Translating gives CASSLPATSNEKLFF.

The genes are TRBV6-5 and TRBJ1-1; D not resolved. The CDR3 is 14 amino acids. Trimming shortened V by 6 bases and J by 1 base, and 12 bases separated the two germline ends. Per germline, CDR1 MNHEY and CDR2 SVGAGI. CDR3 bases: TGTGCCAGCAGCATATCACGGGGGAACACTGAAGCTTTCTTT. Residues: CASSISRGNTEAFF.

The rearrangement links TRBV18 to TRBJ2-1; D is unresolved. The CDR3 consists of 17 residues. V lost 0 bases to trimming and J lost 4 bases, with 16 bases between them. Per germline, CDR1 KGHSH and CDR2 LQKENI. The CDR3, as DNA: TGTGCCAGCTCACCACCTCTTAACTCCCCCGGTTACAATGAGCAGTTCTTC. Encoded protein: CASSPPLNSPGYNEQFF. The full variable domain, with the rest looked up from reference TRBV18 and TRBJ2-1, is NAGVMQNPRHLVRRRGQEARLRCSPMKGHSHVYWYRQLPEEGLKFMVYLQKENIIDESGMPKERFSAEFPKEGPSILRIQQVVRGDSAAYFCASSPPLNSPGYNEQFFGPGTRLTVL.

This clone was seen only a few times. The chain's CDR3 is CASSLYGLEAFF. The CDR3 bases are TGTGCCAGCAGTTTATACGGCCTGGAGGCTTTCTTT. The chain has TRBV28 and TRBJ1-1; no clear D. Trimming took off 1 base at V and 11 bases at J, with 11 bases between the two ends. The CDR3 is 12 amino acids. The germline V gene has CDR1 MDHEN and CDR2 SYDVKM.

The rearrangement links TRBV30 to TRBJ2-2, with unresolved D. This CDR3 comprises 13 residues. Germline assignment: CDR1 GTSNPN and CDR2 SVGIG (reference sequence). V shed 7 bases and J shed 6 bases, with 15 bases lying between them. The CDR3 loop reads CASRRSRAGELFF. The CDR3 DNA reads as TGTGCCTCACGCCGATCCCGGGCCGGGGAGCTGTTTTTT.

The V gene is TRBV5-4, the J gene TRBJ1-5; D is perhaps TRBD1 (6 bases). From germline, CDR1 is SGHNT and CDR2 YYREEE (reference sequence). This CDR3 has 14 amino acids. Between the trimmed V and J ends, which lost 0 bases and 7 bases, there was a span of 11 bases. Written as DNA, the CDR3 is TGTGCCAGCAGCTTGGACAGGGCTGGACAGCCCCAGCATTTT. This codes for CASSLDRAGQPQHF.

The rearrangement uses TRBV28 and TRBJ1-5; a possible D gene is TRBD1 (5 bases). CDR1 MDHEN and CDR2 SYDVKM come from the germline V gene. V was clipped by 11 bases and J by 2 bases, with 16 bases between them. This CDR3 is 14 amino acids long. CDR3 sequence (DNA): TGTGCCGCGAGAGGGGCACGGGGCAATCAGCCCCAGCATTTT. Translated: CAARGARGNQPQHF.

The chain is built from TRBV5-1 and TRBJ2-3; 13 bases are a match to TRBD2. J was trimmed by 3 bases and V by 1 base; bases with no gene match: 2. The CDR3 loop spans 16 amino acids. The germline V gene has CDR1 SGHRS and CDR2 YFSETQ. In DNA, the CDR3 is TGCGCCAGCAGCTTGTTGACTAGCGGGAGGACAGATACGCAGTATTTT. This gives the protein CASSLLTSGRTDTQYF. The full variable domain, in which reference TRBV5-1 and TRBJ2-3 provide the parts outside the CDR3, is KAGVTQTPRYLIKTRGQQVTLSCSPISGHRSVSWYQQTPGQGLQFLFEYFSETQRNKGNFPGRFSGRQFSNSRSEMNVSTLELGDSALYLCASSLLTSGRTDTQYFGPGTRLTVL.

This clone occurred once. The chain links TRBV19 to TRBJ2-3, with D perhaps being TRBD1 or TRBD2 (6 bases each). This CDR3 spans 14 amino acids. V was cut by 8 bases and J by 2 bases, with 14 bases left in between. Germline V gives CDR1 LNHDA, CDR2 SQIVND (reference sequence). CDR3 loop: CASPGGLDTDTQYF. The DNA of the CDR3 is TGTGCCAGTCCCGGGGGCCTGGACACAGATACGCAGTATTTT.

The chain uses TRBV6-5 and TRBJ1-5; D gene ambiguous. Looked up from germline, CDR1 is MNHEY and CDR2 is SVGAGI. This CDR3 contains 14 residues. V was clipped by 4 bases and J by 4 bases, with 11 bases between them. DNA of the CDR3: TGTGCCAGCAGTTTCAAAACGGAGAATCAGCCCCAGCATTTT. This gives the protein CASSFKTENQPQHF.

The table lists this clone with many counts. The V gene is TRBV27, the J gene TRBJ2-3; D is perhaps TRBD2 (6 bases). CDR3 length: 15 residues. The V gene's germline CDR1 is MNHEY and CDR2 SMNVEV (reference sequence). V shed 1 base and J shed 4 bases, with 12 bases lying between them. Here the CDR3 reads CASSLFSGSPDTQYF. CDR3 DNA: TGTGCCAGCAGTTTATTTTCCGGGAGCCCAGATACGCAGTATTTT.

This chain joins TRBV5-1 and TRBJ2-3; 9 bases agree with TRBD1. V was pared by 3 bases and J by 6 bases, with 5 bases of the junction left unmatched. The CDR3 is made up of 14 amino acids. Germline V gene data show CDR1 as SGHRS and CDR2 as YFSETQ. The CDR3 DNA sequence: TGCGCCAGCAGCTCGGGACAGGGTTTGGATACGCAGTATTTT. Translating gives CASSSGQGLDTQYF. The full variable domain, rest sourced from reference TRBV5-1 and TRBJ2-3, is KAGVTQTPRYLIKTRGQQVTLSCSPISGHRSVSWYQQTPGQGLQFLFEYFSETQRNKGNFPGRFSGRQFSNSRSEMNVSTLELGDSALYLCASSSGQGLDTQYFGPGTRLTVL.

This chain joins TRBV29-1 and TRBJ2-5, with TRBD2 identical over 12 bases. The CDR3 is made up of 18 amino acids. Trimming removed 7 bases from V and 4 bases from J; junction bases left unmatched: 19. The V gene's germline CDR1 is SQVTM and CDR2 ANQGSEA. The CDR3 spells CSAREGMYGTSGPETQYF. CDR3 bases: TGCAGCGCCAGAGAGGGGATGTATGGGACTAGCGGGCCAGAGACCCAGTACTTC.

This chain connects TRBV19 to TRBJ1-2, with 7 bases lining up with TRBD1. The CDR3 covers 15 residues. Per germline, CDR1 LNHDA and CDR2 SQIVND (reference sequence). The V segment lost 7 bases and the J segment 5 bases; nucleotides outside the gene matches: 13. The CDR3 DNA sequence: TGTGCCAGTACCCTCAAAACGACAGGGAAGTATGGCTACACCTTC. Its protein product is CASTLKTTGKYGYTF.

This clone occurred many times. The chain links TRBV25-1 to TRBJ1-1, with D unclear. CDR1 is MGHDK and CDR2 is SYGVNS in the germline V gene. The CDR3 is 10 residues long. Trimming pared 3 bases from V and 11 bases from J, leaving 7 bases between. The CDR3 bases are TGTGCCAGCAGTGAGGTCGTGGCTTTCTTT. Translation gives CASSEVVAFF.

V is TRBV19 and J is TRBJ1-2; D is ambiguous. V gave up 7 bases and J gave up 1 base, with 4 bases separating them. This CDR3 is built from 11 residues. Germline CDR1 LNHDA, CDR2 SQIVND (reference sequence). This CDR3 is CASTYNYGYTF. The CDR3 bases are TGTGCCAGTACTTATAACTATGGCTACACCTTC.

The chain is built from TRBV6-6 and TRBJ2-1, with 7 bases lining up with TRBD1. The CDR3 runs 13 residues. From germline, CDR1 is MNHNY and CDR2 SVGAGI (reference sequence). With V trimmed by 6 bases and J by 10 bases, 9 bases remained unmatched. The CDR3 loop reads CASRTQNRGEQFF. For the CDR3, the DNA is TGTGCCAGCAGGACTCAAAACAGGGGCGAGCAGTTCTTC.

V and J are TRBV6-5 and TRBJ2-7; D call uncertain. From germline, CDR1 is MNHEY and CDR2 SVGAGI. The length of the CDR3 is 15 residues. The germline V and J ends were trimmed by 0 bases and 3 bases, with 12 bases remaining between them. The CDR3 protein is CASSYSNARNYEQYF. The CDR3 DNA follows: TGTGCCAGCAGTTACTCGAATGCCAGAAACTACGAGCAGTACTTC.

The CDR3 is CAISLSGAYTDTQYF. The CDR3 DNA reads as TGTGCCATCAGCTTGAGCGGAGCCTACACAGATACGCAGTATTTT. This chain links TRBV10-3 with TRBJ2-3; TRBD2 is a possible D gene (5 bases). This CDR3 spans 15 amino acids. V was trimmed by 6 bases and J by 2 bases, leaving 15 bases between them. Looked up from germline, CDR1 is ENHRY and CDR2 is SYGVKD.

The chain combines TRBV9 with TRBJ2-1, with D possibly being TRBD1 or TRBD2 (7 bases each). CDR3 length equals 16 residues. V lost 0 bases to trimming and J lost 7 bases, with 17 bases between them. CDR1 is SGDLS and CDR2 is YYNGEE in the germline V gene. The CDR3 reads CASSVETGDYLNEQFF. The CDR3 coding sequence is TGTGCCAGCAGCGTAGAAACAGGGGACTACCTAAATGAGCAGTTCTTC.

The chain employs TRBV5-5 and TRBJ1-4; no definite D call. Germline loops: CDR1 SGHKS, CDR2 YYEKEE (reference sequence). The CDR3 spans 13 residues. V shed 0 bases and J shed 3 bases, with 3 bases lying between them. The chain's CDR3 is CASSLAANEKLFF. CDR3 sequence (DNA): TGTGCCAGCAGCTTGGCGGCTAATGAAAAACTGTTTTTT.

This rearrangement joins TRBV4-1 to TRBJ1-5; 7 nucleotides agree with TRBD1. The CDR3 length is 17 residues. Germline CDR1 reads MGHRA; CDR2 reads YSYEKL. V lost 3 bases, J lost 1 base, and 9 bases stayed unmatched. The CDR3 reads CASSQPRTGGSNQPQHF. The CDR3 nucleotides are TGCGCCAGCAGCCAGCCACGGACAGGAGGGAGCAATCAGCCCCAGCATTTT.

The CDR3 here is CASSPYGQVYSYNEQFF. The CDR3 DNA reads as TGTGCCAGTAGCCCATACGGACAGGTATACTCCTACAATGAGCAGTTCTTC. The rearrangement joins TRBV19 to TRBJ2-1, with 7 bases that match TRBD1. The CDR3 spans 17 residues. Germline trimming cut 6 bases from V and 0 bases from J; bases unmatched to any gene: 11. Germline V gives CDR1 LNHDA, CDR2 SQIVND (reference sequence).

The chain carries TRBV5-1 and TRBJ1-1; no definite D call. CDR1 and CDR2 (germline): SGHRS, YFSETQ. V lost 0 bases and J lost 2, with 8 bases in between. The CDR3 has 14 amino acids. Here the CDR3 reads CASSLAIENTEAFF. CDR3 in DNA: TGCGCCAGCAGCTTGGCCATCGAAAACACTGAAGCTTTCTTT.